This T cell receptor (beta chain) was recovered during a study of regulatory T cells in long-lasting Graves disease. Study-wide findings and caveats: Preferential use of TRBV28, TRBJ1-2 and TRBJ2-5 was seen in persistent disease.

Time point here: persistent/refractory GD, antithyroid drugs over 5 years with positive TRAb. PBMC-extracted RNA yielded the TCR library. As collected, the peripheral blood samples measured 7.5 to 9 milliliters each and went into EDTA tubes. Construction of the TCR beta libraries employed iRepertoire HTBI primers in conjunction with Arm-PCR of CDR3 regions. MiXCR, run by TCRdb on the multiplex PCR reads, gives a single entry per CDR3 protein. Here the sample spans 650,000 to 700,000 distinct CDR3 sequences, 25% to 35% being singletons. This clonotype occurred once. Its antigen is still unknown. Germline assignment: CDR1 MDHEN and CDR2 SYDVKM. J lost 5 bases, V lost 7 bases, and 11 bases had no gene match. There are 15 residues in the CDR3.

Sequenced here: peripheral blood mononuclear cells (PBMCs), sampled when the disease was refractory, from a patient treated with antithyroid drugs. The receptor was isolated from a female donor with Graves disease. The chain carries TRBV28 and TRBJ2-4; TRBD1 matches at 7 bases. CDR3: CASTLAPGQQNIQYF. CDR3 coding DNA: TGTGCCAGCACCCTGGCCCCGGGACAGCAAAACATTCAGTACTTC.